A selection of T cell receptor beta chains follows, all from one sample in a study of blood T cell repertoires in COVID-19. Libraries were prepared by immunoSEQ multiplex PCR; TCRdb keeps only in-frame clonotypes and omits some of them. The sample has about 120,000 clones, over 75% seen once. The specimen was peripheral blood. The receptors shown here come from a man at least 80 years old with acute or convalescent COVID-19. Each CDR3 is given with its conserved first and last residue. The D gene is left open where the match is weak.

j_gene	v_gene	d_gene	CDR3aa
TRBJ2-7	TRBV20-1	TRBD2	CSASGTSGSGEQYF
TRBJ1-4	TRBV28	-	CASSLPTTNEKLFF
TRBJ1-1	TRBV29-1	-	CSVEGLKGAEAFF
TRBJ2-7	TRBV11-2	-	CASSLSQVGEQYF
TRBJ1-5	TRBV20-1	-	CSASKQGNRPQHF
TRBJ2-3	TRBV9	-	CASSVTLTSTDTQYF
TRBJ2-1	TRBV19	-	CASSIIGGQGNEQFF
TRBJ2-7	TRBV27	-	CASSSRDEQYF
TRBJ1-3	TRBV7-2	-	CASSLAGSLSSGNTIYF
TRBJ2-3	TRBV3-1/TRBV3-2	TRBD2	CASSHHELGRADTQYF
TRBJ2-1	TRBV29-1	TRBD2	CSVLWLAGVHEQFF
TRBJ2-7	TRBV9	TRBD2	CASSVAGGGYEQYF
TRBJ2-7	TRBV5-1	TRBD1	CASSYSGTGSYEQYF
TRBJ1-1	TRBV19	-	CASKEGTEAFF
TRBJ2-7	TRBV11-2	TRBD1	CASSSTTGLLGQYF
TRBJ1-6	TRBV10-3	-	CAISEWGQGVGSPLHF
TRBJ1-5	TRBV6-1	TRBD1	CASSESTGGHSNQPQHF
TRBJ1-1	TRBV21-1	-	CASSIGPEAFF
TRBJ2-3	TRBV6-2/TRBV6-3	TRBD2	CASGQREGGTDTQYF
TRBJ1-3	TRBV28	-	CASSLFRTVVANTIYF
TRBJ1-6	TRBV5-1	-	CASSSLDGNSPLHF
TRBJ2-7	TRBV3-1/TRBV3-2	TRBD1	CASSQAVTGAYEQYF
TRBJ1-4	TRBV28	TRBD1	CASSQGQGLATNEKLFF
TRBJ2-7	TRBV18	TRBD1	CASSPPVPLTGGVQYF
TRBJ2-7	TRBV20-1	-	CSAGAYEQYF
TRBJ2-1	TRBV5-1	TRBD2	CASKGPKLAGVWNEQFF
TRBJ1-1	TRBV10-3	-	CAISGGGNTEAFF
TRBJ2-7	TRBV4-1	TRBD1	CASSQGQGIYEQYF
TRBJ1-1	TRBV3-1/TRBV3-2	-	CASSSRRRVHTEAFF
TRBJ2-3	TRBV19	TRBD2	CASSKVGGSRTDTQYF
TRBJ2-1	TRBV5-4	-	CASSLPGGASYNEQFF
TRBJ1-4	TRBV4-3	-	CASSQESPGGYEKLFF
TRBJ2-3	TRBV21-1	-	CASGQARRSSTDTQYF
TRBJ1-6	TRBV6-1	-	CASIGGYNSPLHF
TRBJ1-3	TRBV4-3	-	CASSHRGLGNTIYF
TRBJ2-6	TRBV24-1	-	CATSDLPGRKASSGANVLTF
TRBJ1-1	TRBV5-8	-	CASSRGLQAEAFF